Included here is one TCR beta chain sequence, with context. The record originates from a study of blood T cell repertoires in COVID-19. Study overall: Sites in the United States, Italy and Spain provided acute and convalescent COVID-19 samples.

Trimming removed 0 bases from V and 8 bases from J; junction bases left unmatched: 3. The CDR3 is 14 residues long. In germline, CDR1 is SGHKS, CDR2 YYEKEE (reference sequence). Clones were read by immunoSEQ multiplex PCR, and TCRdb kept only the in-frame ones, dropping some. Counted here are 210,000 or so clones, 83% occurring once; the ten biggest clones make up approximately 5%. The chain is built from TRBV5-5 and TRBJ2-1; 9 positions agree with TRBD1. The sequenced sample consisted of PBMCs or T cells enriched from blood (not recorded which). This TCR was sampled from a woman in her 50s who had been exposed to COVID-19. Here the CDR3 reads CASSLDRGRDEQFF. Here the CDR3 DNA reads TGTGCCAGCAGCTTGGACAGGGGGCGCGATGAGCAGTTCTTC.